This T cell receptor beta chain was sequenced during a study of shared clonotypes between healthy human individuals. Study information: The cohort had two women and three men, ages 18 to 49.

The table came from immunoSEQ multiplex PCR; TCRdb's copy has only in-frame clones and leaves some out. The sample holds about 2.2 million clones, over 85% seen once. About this clone: Its target is not known.

Whole-study findings and limits: With a few donors compared, roughly 5% of naive CD4 clonotypes were shared. Rarefaction exposed incomplete sorted-subset sequencing despite large depth. A generally larger estimated richness was seen in naive subsets than in memory subsets.

CD8 cells classed as naive were CD45RO-negative and positively selected for CCR7, excluding terminally differentiated effector memory CD45RA+ cells. Germline V gives CDR1 SGHVS, CDR2 FNYEAQ. Trimming shortened V by 1 base and J by 0 bases, and 10 bases separated the two germline ends. This CDR3 contains 16 residues. The sample comprised naive CD8+ T cells from PBMCs. The chain carries TRBV7-6 and TRBJ1-3; the D is unclear. The clonotype originates from a man aged 18 to 29 in good health. Some clones in this sample may be carry-over from other donors' samples. The CDR3: CASSLDGEGSGNTIYF. The CDR3 bases are TGTGCCAGCAGCTTAGACGGAGAGGGCTCTGGAAACACCATATATTTT.